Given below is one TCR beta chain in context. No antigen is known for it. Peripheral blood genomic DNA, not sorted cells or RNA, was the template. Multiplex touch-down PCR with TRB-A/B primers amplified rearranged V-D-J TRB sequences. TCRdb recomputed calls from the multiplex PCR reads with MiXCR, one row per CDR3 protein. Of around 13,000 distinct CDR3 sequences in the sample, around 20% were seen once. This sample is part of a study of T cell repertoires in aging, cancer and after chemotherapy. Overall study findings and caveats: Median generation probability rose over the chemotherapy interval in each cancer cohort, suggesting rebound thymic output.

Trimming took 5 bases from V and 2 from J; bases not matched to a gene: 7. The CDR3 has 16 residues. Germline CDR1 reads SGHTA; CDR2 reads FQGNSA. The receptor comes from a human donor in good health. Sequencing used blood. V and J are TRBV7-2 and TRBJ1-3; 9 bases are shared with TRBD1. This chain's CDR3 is CASSAPGQGTGNTIYF. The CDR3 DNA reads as TGTGCCAGCAGCGCACCGGGACAGGGAACTGGAAACACCATATATTTT.